Below, 14 T cell receptor beta chains from the same sample are listed, as sequenced in a study of T cell changes during pregnancy in multiple sclerosis. TCRdb keeps only in-frame clones here, not all; method: immunoSEQ multiplex PCR. Of 30,000 to 35,000 clones listed, 90% are singletons. The specimen comprised CD8+ T cells from peripheral blood mononuclear cells, sampled in the first trimester of pregnancy. The receptors here all came from a female donor with multiple sclerosis, enrolled in a pregnancy study.

The rearrangement joins TRBV28 to TRBJ2-7, with 9 nucleotides matching TRBD2. The CDR3 is 15 amino acids. Trimming removed 6 bases from V and 3 bases from J; junction bases left unmatched: 9. Germline CDR1 MDHEN, CDR2 SYDVKM. The CDR3 nucleotides read TGTGCCAGCAGCCAACCCTTAGCGGGAGTCTACGAGCAGTACTTC. This gives the protein CASSQPLAGVYEQYF.

The chain combines TRBV19 with TRBJ1-5; no clear D gene. CDR1 and CDR2 (germline): LNHDA, SQIVND (reference sequence). Trimming stripped 1 base from V and 2 bases from J, with 3 bases between. The CDR3 totals 13 residues. CDR3 residues: CASSIGGNQPQHF. CDR3 coding DNA: TGTGCCAGTAGTATAGGCGGCAATCAGCCCCAGCATTTT.

The rearrangement joins TRBV30 to TRBJ2-5; 10 bases fit TRBD1. Germline V gene data show CDR1 as GTSNPN and CDR2 as SVGIG (reference sequence). The CDR3 has 14 residues. J lost 4 bases, V lost 1 base, and 3 bases had no gene match. CDR3 in amino acids: CAWSGGQGLETQYF. CDR3 sequence (DNA): TGTGCCTGGAGTGGGGGACAGGGGTTAGAGACCCAGTACTTC. Full variable domain (missing parts from reference TRBV30 and TRBJ2-5): SQTIHQWPATLVQPVGSPLSLECTVEGTSNPNLYWYRQAAGRGLQLLFYSVGIGQISSEVPQNLSASRPQDRQFILSSKKLLLSDSGFYLCAWSGGQGLETQYFGPGTRLLVL.

The chain employs TRBV28 and TRBJ2-3; 10 bases line up with TRBD2. Germline assignment: CDR1 MDHEN and CDR2 SYDVKM. J lost 0 bases, V lost 3 bases, and 9 bases had no gene match. This CDR3 comprises 18 residues. The CDR3 DNA reads as TGTGCCAGCAGTTTGCTAGCGGGAGCCCCTCTCAGCACAGATACGCAGTATTTT. Protein product: CASSLLAGAPLSTDTQYF.

This clone turned up a few times. J is TRBJ2-1 and V is TRBV4-2; TRBD1 matches 10 bases. Germline CDR1 LGHNA, CDR2 YNFKEQ. The CDR3 contains 17 residues. Trimming cost V 0 bases and J 8 bases; bases outside gene matches: 10. CDR3 region: CASSQELPGQGSDEQFF. DNA of the CDR3: TGTGCCAGCAGCCAAGAACTTCCGGGACAGGGGTCCGATGAGCAGTTCTTC.

Here the CDR3 reads CASLTSGYNEQFF. The CDR3 DNA is TGTGCCAGCTTGACTAGCGGGTACAATGAGCAGTTCTTC. The chain employs TRBV2 and TRBJ2-1, with TRBD2 identical over 10 bases. The CDR3 is 13 residues long. Germline trimming cut 8 bases from V and 4 bases from J; bases unmatched to any gene: 2. Germline-derived CDR1 and CDR2 are SNHLY and FYNNEI.

The chain combines TRBV28 with TRBJ1-2; TRBD1 matches 9 bases. Germline V gene sequence: CDR1 MDHEN, CDR2 SYDVKM. V dropped 3 bases and J dropped 5; count of bases not matched to a gene: 13. This CDR3 has 17 residues. The CDR3 is CASSFSGQGKLGYGYTF. In DNA, the CDR3 is TGTGCCAGCAGTTTTTCGGGACAGGGCAAGCTCGGATATGGCTACACCTTC.

This chain uses TRBV5-1 with TRBJ2-3; 7 nucleotides match TRBD1. The CDR3 loop spans 15 amino acids. Unmatched junction bases numbered 10, after V lost 3 bases and J lost 6 bases. Germline V lookup: CDR1 SGHRS, CDR2 YFSETQ. The CDR3 nucleotides are TGCGCCAGCAGCTCGCTGACAGGGCGGGCGGATACGCAGTATTTT. Amino acid sequence: CASSSLTGRADTQYF.

The gene calls are TRBV7-9 and TRBJ2-7; 8 nucleotides align to TRBD1. CDR3 size: 15 residues. J was trimmed by 2 bases and V by 5 bases; bases with no gene match: 8. The germline gives CDR1 SEHNR, CDR2 FQNEAQ (reference sequence). This CDR3 is CASSPRDRRTYEQYF. CDR3 coding DNA: TGTGCCAGCAGCCCCCGGGACAGGAGGACCTACGAGCAGTACTTC.

The chain has TRBV19 and TRBJ2-1; no clear D gene. The germline gives CDR1 LNHDA, CDR2 SQIVND (reference sequence). This CDR3 spans 16 amino acids. Trimming removed 6 bases from V and 0 bases from J, with 15 bases in between. The CDR3 coding sequence is TGTGCCAGTAGCATATCAACGAGAAGCTCCTACAATGAGCAGTTCTTC. Protein product: CASSISTRSSYNEQFF.

This clone was observed once. This chain uses TRBV7-9 with TRBJ2-1; D is ambiguous. Trimming stripped 6 bases from V and 8 bases from J, with 14 bases between. The CDR3 is made up of 13 amino acids. CDR1 and CDR2 (germline): SEHNR, FQNEAQ (reference sequence). CDR3 residues: CASSHELLDEQFF. CDR3 nucleotide sequence: TGTGCCAGCAGTCATGAACTTCTGGATGAGCAGTTCTTC. Complete variable domain (other parts from reference TRBV7-9 and TRBJ2-1): DTGVSQNPRHKITKRGQNVTFRCDPISEHNRLYWYRQTLGQGPEFLTYFQNEAQLEKSRLLSDRFSAERPKGSFSTLEIQRTEQGDSAMYLCASSHELLDEQFFGPGTRLTVL.

The chain has TRBV6-5 and TRBJ2-7; a possible D gene is TRBD1 (6 bases). V was shortened by 6 bases and J by 1 base, with 13 bases between the two germline ends. This CDR3 contains 14 residues. In germline, CDR1 is MNHEY, CDR2 SVGAGI. The DNA of the CDR3 is TGTGCCAGCAGGGACAGAGCTCTGTCCTACGAGCAGTACTTC. As protein: CASRDRALSYEQYF.

The chain combines TRBV28 with TRBJ1-2; the D gene is possibly TRBD1 (5 bases). This CDR3 spans 14 amino acids. Looked up from germline, CDR1 is MDHEN and CDR2 is SYDVKM. Trimming removed 3 bases at V and 4 bases at J, with 12 bases between. CDR3 amino acids: CASSFRGWVYGYTF. In DNA, the CDR3 is TGTGCCAGCAGTTTCCGGGGGTGGGTCTATGGCTACACCTTC.

The V call is TRBV18, the J call TRBJ1-1, with a tentative D call TRBD1 (6 bases). The CDR3 has 14 residues. Trimming cost V 6 bases and J 6 bases, with 17 bases left between them. Germline values: CDR1 KGHSH, CDR2 LQKENI. The CDR3 loop reads CASSPSGARAEAFF. CDR3 nucleotide sequence: TGTGCCAGCTCCCCGTCAGGGGCAAGGGCTGAAGCTTTCTTT.